This T cell receptor (beta chain) was sequenced in a study of cytomegalovirus exposure and HLA in healthy donors. Study-wide results and limits: Further analysis was carried out later, and it showed several of the most significant clusters appearing linked to common viral pathogens. Many donors shared some public TCRs, even though most TCR sequences were rare.

The V and J ends lost 3 bases and 5 bases respectively, with 11 bases between them. The CDR3 consists of 14 residues. From germline, CDR1 is WNHNN and CDR2 SYGVQD (reference sequence). A remark on this clone: The antigen is undetermined.

The study ran its PCR with 60 Vbeta and 13 Jbeta primers. Under the authors' procedure: Roughly 11 million shared chains were among the roughly 78 million unique TCR beta chains that a later analysis counted. Clones were read by immunoSEQ multiplex PCR, and TCRdb kept only the in-frame ones, dropping some. That table furnishes V, J and clone size, whereas the DNA furnished D and trimming. This table holds under 250,000 clones. The TCR sequence derives from a girl between 2 and 10 years old in good health and CMV-seropositive. Sequencing input: PBMCs. The rearrangement uses TRBV10-1 and TRBJ1-5, with D possibly being TRBD1 (6 bases). This CDR3 is CASSEGQGYQPQHF. CDR3 DNA sequence: TGCGCCAGCAGTGAAGGCCAGGGGTATCAGCCCCAGCATTTT.